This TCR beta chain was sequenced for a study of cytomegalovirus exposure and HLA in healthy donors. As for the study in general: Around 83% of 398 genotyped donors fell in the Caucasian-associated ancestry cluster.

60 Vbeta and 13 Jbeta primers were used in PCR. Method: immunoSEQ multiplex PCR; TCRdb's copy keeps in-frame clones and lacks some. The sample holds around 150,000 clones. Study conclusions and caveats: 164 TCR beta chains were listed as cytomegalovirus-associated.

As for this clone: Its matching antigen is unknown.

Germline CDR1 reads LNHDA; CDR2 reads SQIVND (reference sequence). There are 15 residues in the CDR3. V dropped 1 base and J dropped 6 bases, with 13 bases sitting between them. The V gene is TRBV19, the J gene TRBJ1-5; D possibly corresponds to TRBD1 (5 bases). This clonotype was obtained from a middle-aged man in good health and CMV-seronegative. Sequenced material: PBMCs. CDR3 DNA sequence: TGTGCCAGTAGTATAGTATTCGGGGGAGGTCAGCCCCAGCATTTT. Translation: CASSIVFGGGQPQHF.